This TCR beta chain was recovered during a study of blood T cell repertoires in COVID-19 (dated by TCRdb to about 2020). Study-wide context: The collaborator samples originated in the United States, Italy and Spain and spanned the acute and convalescent phases of COVID-19. The prospective study material was composed of cDNA or gDNA derived from T cells, B-cell-depleted T cells, or PBMCs. Subjects who had been exposed to COVID-19, were actively infected with it, or had recovered from it provided the deeply sampled blood TCRbeta repertoires that made up the dataset. The repertoires were made available in a free public database intended to serve as a resource for research on the immune response to SARS-CoV-2. Samples came from the ongoing ImmuneRACE study (first 160 participants) plus 1,254 subjects from 6 global collaborators. The sample metadata nearly always contained a de-identified subject ID, COVID-19 status, age in years and sex. Where available, HLA class I and class II types were obtained from metadata supplied by the sample provider rather than from assay-based typing. Broad study findings and their caveats: The amount of clinical and demographic metadata varied by source and participant and was provided uncurated.

CDR3 length: 15 amino acids, cysteine to phenylalanine. Here the CDR3 DNA is all that survives: 45 bases in frame from base 1. The junction carries 11 bases between V and J, which are trimmed by 3 bases and 2 bases respectively. The germline V gene encodes CDR1 SEHNR and CDR2 FQNEAQ (reference sequence). Each collaborating institution followed its own protocols to collect whole blood in K2EDTA tubes. For TCRbeta analysis, collaborator samples were shipped as frozen whole blood, as isolated PBMCs, or as DNA extracted from either sample type. This clone has just one count. The antigen it binds to is not known. Within one base of it there is no much larger clone, and no base qualities were kept. TCRbeta CDR3 regions were amplified from genomic DNA using the immunoSEQ Assay, a bias-controlled multiplex PCR. The source study handled its data this way. Within the assay, amplification of reference gene primers was used to estimate how many nucleated cells each sample contained. To quantify the absolute abundance of each unique TCRbeta CDR3 rearrangement, sequence reads were collapsed and filtered. Productive Simpson clonality was computed per sample as the square root of Simpson's diversity index over productive rearrangements. This is the immuneACCESS table as TCRdb keeps it, with only in-frame sequences that have V and J called. A part of the clones is gone; compared with another copy, unresolved V genes explain less than half, and the rest is unexplained. The D gene and trimming were derived from the DNA, and the V and J assignments and clone size from that table. The sample has 100,000 to 150,000 clones on record, 75% to 90% of them singletons. The top ten constitute 25% to 30% of the sample.

The source material was peripheral blood. The sequence links TRBV7-9 to TRBJ1-3, and TRBD1 may be the D gene, going by 5 matching bases. The source of this sequence is a man in his 70s with active or convalescent COVID-19. Here the CDR3 is given as CASSFRQITGNTIYF. The nucleotide sequence is given as TGTGCCAGCAGCTTCCGACAGATAACTGGAAACACCATATATTTT. With the portions outside the CDR3 filled from the reference TRBV7-9 and TRBJ1-3 genes, the complete variable region becomes DTGVSQNPRHKITKRGQNVTFRCDPISEHNRLYWYRQTLGQGPEFLTYFQNEAQLEKSRLLSDRFSAERPKGSFSTLEIQRTEQGDSAMYLCASSFRQITGNTIYFGEGSWLTVV.